This TCR beta chain was sequenced in a study of control samples from healthy donors and cancer patients (TCRdb year 2020). As to this clone: It lacks a known antigen. It has no much larger one-base neighbor in the sample; base qualities were not kept.

The library was made by the immunoSEQ multiplex PCR assay. Held by TCRdb, this immuneACCESS table contains in-frame sequences only and omits some clones. Under half of the omission traces to an unresolved V gene where checked; the cause of the rest is unknown. For this sample there are fewer than 200,000 clones; over 85% appear just once. The ten largest make up approximately 1.5% of the sample. From cysteine to phenylalanine, the CDR3 is 12 amino acids long. The only DNA kept is the CDR3, 36 bases in frame from the first base. CDR1 and CDR2 are read off the germline V gene as SGHAT and FQNNGV. The V and J ends are trimmed by 4 bases and 8 bases, leaving 9 bases between them.

The sequenced sample was blood. The V and J genes are TRBV11-2 and TRBJ2-1; no D gene is confidently identified. The clonotype was recovered from a man younger than 45 in good health. The CDR3 region: CASSSQGYEQFF. The base sequence is TGTGCCAGCAGCTCACAAGGGTATGAGCAGTTCTTC.